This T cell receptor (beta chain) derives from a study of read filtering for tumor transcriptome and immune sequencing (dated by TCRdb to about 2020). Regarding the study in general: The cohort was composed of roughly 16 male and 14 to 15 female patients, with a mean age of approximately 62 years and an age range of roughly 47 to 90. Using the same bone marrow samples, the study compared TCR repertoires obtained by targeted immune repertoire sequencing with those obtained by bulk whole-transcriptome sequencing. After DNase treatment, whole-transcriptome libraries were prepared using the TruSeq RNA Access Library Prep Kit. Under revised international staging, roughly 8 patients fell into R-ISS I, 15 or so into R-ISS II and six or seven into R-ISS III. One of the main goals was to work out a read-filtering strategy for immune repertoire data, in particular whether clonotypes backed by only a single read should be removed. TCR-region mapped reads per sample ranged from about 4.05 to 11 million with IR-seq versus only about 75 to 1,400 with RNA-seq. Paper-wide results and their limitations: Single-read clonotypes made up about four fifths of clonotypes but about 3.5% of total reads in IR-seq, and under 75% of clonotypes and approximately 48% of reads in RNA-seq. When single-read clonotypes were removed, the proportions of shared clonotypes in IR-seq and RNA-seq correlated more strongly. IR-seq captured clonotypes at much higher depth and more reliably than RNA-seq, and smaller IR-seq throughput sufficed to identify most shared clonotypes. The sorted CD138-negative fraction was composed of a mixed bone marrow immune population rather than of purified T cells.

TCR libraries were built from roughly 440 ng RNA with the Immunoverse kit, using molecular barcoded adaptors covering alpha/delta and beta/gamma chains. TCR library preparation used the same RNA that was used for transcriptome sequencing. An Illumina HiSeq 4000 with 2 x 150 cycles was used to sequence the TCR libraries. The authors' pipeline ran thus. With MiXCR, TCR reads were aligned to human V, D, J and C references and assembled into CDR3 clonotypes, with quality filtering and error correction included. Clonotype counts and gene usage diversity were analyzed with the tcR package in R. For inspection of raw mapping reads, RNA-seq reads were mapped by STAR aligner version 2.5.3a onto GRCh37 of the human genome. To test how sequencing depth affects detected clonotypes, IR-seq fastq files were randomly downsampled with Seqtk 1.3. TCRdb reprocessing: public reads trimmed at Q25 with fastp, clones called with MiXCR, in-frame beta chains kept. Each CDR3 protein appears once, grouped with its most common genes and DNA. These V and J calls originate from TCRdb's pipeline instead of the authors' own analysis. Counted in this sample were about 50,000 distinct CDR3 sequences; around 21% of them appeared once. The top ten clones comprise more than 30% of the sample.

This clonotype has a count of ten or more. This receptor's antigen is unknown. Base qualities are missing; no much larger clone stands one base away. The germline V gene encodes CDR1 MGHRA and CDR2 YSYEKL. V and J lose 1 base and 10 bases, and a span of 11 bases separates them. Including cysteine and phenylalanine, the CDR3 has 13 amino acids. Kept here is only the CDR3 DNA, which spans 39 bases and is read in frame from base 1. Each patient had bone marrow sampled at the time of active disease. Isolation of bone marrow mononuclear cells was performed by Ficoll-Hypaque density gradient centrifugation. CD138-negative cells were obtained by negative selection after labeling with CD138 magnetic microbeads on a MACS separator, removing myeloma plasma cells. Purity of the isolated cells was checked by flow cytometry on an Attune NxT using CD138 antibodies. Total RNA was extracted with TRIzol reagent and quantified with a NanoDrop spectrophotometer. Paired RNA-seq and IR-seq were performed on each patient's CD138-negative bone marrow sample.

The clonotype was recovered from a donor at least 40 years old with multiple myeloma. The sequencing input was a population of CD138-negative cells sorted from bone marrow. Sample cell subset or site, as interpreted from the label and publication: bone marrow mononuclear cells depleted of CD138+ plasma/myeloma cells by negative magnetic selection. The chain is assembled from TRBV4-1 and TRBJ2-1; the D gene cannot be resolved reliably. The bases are TGCGCCAGCAGCCAAGCCCCCCACCTCGAGCAGTTCTTC. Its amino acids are CASSQAPHLEQFF.